Listed here are 6 T cell receptor delta chains from one sample, sequenced in a study of gamma-delta chains in newborns, infants, children. TCRdb redid clone calling on the reads using CATT. The sample holds around 4,800 delta-chain clones, under 50% seen once. The sample comprised blood. The receptor source for this set is a child who received the measles vaccine.

The J gene is TRDJ1, the V gene TRDV1; 12 bases agree with TRDD3. This CDR3 is 21 amino acids long. Germline CDR1 reads TSWWSYY; CDR2 reads QGS. Unmatched junction bases numbered 21, after V lost 0 bases and J lost 7 bases. CDR3 amino acids: CALGELGEFLTGGYRDGKLIF. The CDR3 bases are TGTGCTCTTGGGGAACTAGGGGAATTTCTTACTGGGGGATACAGAGACGGTAAACTCATCTTT.

The V call is TRDV1, the J call TRDJ1; 11 nucleotides line up with TRDD3. Germline V gene sequence: CDR1 TSWWSYY, CDR2 QGS. The V gene end was trimmed by 3 bases and the J gene end by 0 bases; junction bases not matched to a gene: 18. The CDR3 runs 21 residues. The CDR3 region has the DNA TGTGCTCTTGGGGACCTTCCTAACCGAACTGGGGGATATTCGTACACCGATAAACTCATCTTT. Encoded protein: CALGDLPNRTGGYSYTDKLIF.

This clone is large (0.1 to 1%) in the sample. The sample carries other DNA sequences with the same CDR3. J is TRDJ1 and V is TRDV1; 12 nucleotides match TRDD3. V shed 1 base, J shed 6 bases, and the junction held 15 bases outside the gene matches. CDR1 and CDR2 (germline): TSWWSYY, QGS. The CDR3 spans 19 residues. For the CDR3, the DNA is TGTGCTCTTGGGGAACCTCCCTTCAGTGACTGGGGGATACAATATAAACTCATCTTT. Protein: CALGEPPFSDWGIQYKLIF.

This clone occurred a few times. This chain connects TRDV1 to TRDJ1; D may be TRDD3 (6 bases). Per germline, CDR1 TSWWSYY and CDR2 QGS. Trimming stripped 3 bases from V and 0 bases from J, with 35 bases between. This CDR3 comprises 23 residues. DNA for the CDR3: TGTGCTCTTGGGGATTTTCCCGTAGGTCCCTACAGTGTGAGGGGGGAGTACACCGATAAACTCATCTTT. Residues: CALGDFPVGPYSVRGEYTDKLIF.

This clone is judged medium-sized. The V call is TRDV2, the J call TRDJ1, with 7 bases lining up with TRDD3. V gave up 0 bases and J gave up 0 bases; unmatched junction bases: 6. The CDR3 runs 16 residues. The germline V gene encodes CDR1 GEAIGNYY and CDR2 EKD. The chain's CDR3 is CACDTLGAPYTDKLIF. The CDR3 DNA follows: TGTGCCTGTGACACCCTGGGGGCCCCGTACACCGATAAACTCATCTTT.

The chain recombines TRDV1 with TRDJ1; 7 bases are shared with TRDD3. V lost 0 bases to trimming and J lost 1 base; unmatched junction nucleotides: 20. The V gene's germline CDR1 is TSWWSYY and CDR2 QGS. The CDR3 sequence is 21 residues long. The CDR3 sequence is CALGELTHPLEPWGPTDKLIF. The CDR3 DNA is TGTGCTCTTGGGGAACTTACCCACCCACTCGAACCCTGGGGGCCCACCGATAAACTCATCTTT.